Listed below are T cell receptor beta chains from one sample, sequenced in a study of CD8+ T cells in alopecia areata. TCRdb keeps only in-frame clones here, not all; method: immunoSEQ multiplex PCR. Found here are 90,000 to 120,000 clones, roughly 84% of them singletons; the top ten hold around 25%. Specimen: CD8+ T cells sorted from blood, collected at week 24, from a patient treated with tofacitinib. Receptor source: a human donor with alopecia areata. The CDR3 runs from the conserved cysteine through the conserved F or W. D genes are given only for firm matches. Only some rows state a clone size, as once, few, many or a class for expanded clones.

length,D,V,J,size,DNA,CDR3
14,.,TRBV9,TRBJ2-5,.,TGTGCCAGCAGCCCCTCGGGGGCTCAAGAGACCCAGTACTTC,CASSPSGAQETQYF
15,.,TRBV19,TRBJ2-3,.,TGTGCCAGTAGTATAGTGTGGACAGGCACAGATACGCAGTATTTT,CASSIVWTGTDTQYF
15,TRBD1,TRBV5-1,TRBJ1-1,.,TGCGCCAGCAGCTTGGGACAGGGGGCGAGCAATGGAGCTTTCTTT,CASSLGQGASNGAFF
13,.,TRBV6-4,TRBJ2-3,.,TGTGCCAGCAGTGACTCGGGCTCGTCGGCGCAGTATTTT,CASSDSGSSAQYF
11,.,TRBV29-1,TRBJ2-3,.,TGCAGCGTTACACAATGGGATACGCAGTATTTT,CSVTQWDTQYF
14,.,TRBV13,TRBJ1-5,.,TGTGCCAGCAGCTCGGGACGGGGAAATCAGCCCCAGCATTTT,CASSSGRGNQPQHF
15,TRBD2,TRBV27,TRBJ2-2,.,TGTGCCAGCAGTTCCACTAGCGGTGGCACCGGGGAGCTGTTTTTT,CASSSTSGGTGELFF
14,.,TRBV27,TRBJ2-7,.,TGTGCCAGCAGTTTTCGAGGGACCCTCTACGAGCAGTACTTC,CASSFRGTLYEQYF
13,.,TRBV21-1,TRBJ1-6,once,TGTGCCAGTCGGCGCGGGGATAATTCACCCCTCCACTTT,CASRRGDNSPLHF
15,.,TRBV7-8,TRBJ1-1,once,TGTGCCAGCAGCTTTTCATCGGGGGGGAAAACTGAAGCTTTCTTT,CASSFSSGGKTEAFF
17,TRBD1,TRBV27,TRBJ2-3,.,TGTGCCAGCAGTTCCAACCCAGGACAGGCCAACACAGATACGCAGTATTTT,CASSSNPGQANTDTQYF
12,TRBD1,TRBV2,TRBJ2-7,.,TGTGCCAGCTCAGGGAGAGACAGGGTGAGGTGCTTC,CASSGRDRVRCF
16,.,TRBV2,TRBJ1-1,.,TGTGCCAGCAGTGAGGCCGGGGTAGGGGTCAACACTGAAGCTTTCTTT,CASSEAGVGVNTEAFF
13,.,TRBV29-1,TRBJ1-2,once,TGCAGCGTGGGATTGGACGGGAGCTATGGCTACACCTTC,CSVGLDGSYGYTF
15,.,TRBV4-1,TRBJ2-5,.,TGCGCCAGCAGCCAAGGTCGGACGGATCAAGAGACCCAGTACTTC,CASSQGRTDQETQYF
14,.,TRBV29-1,TRBJ2-5,.,TGCAGCGTTGCGGGCAGAGAGGTCCAAGAGACCCAGTACTTC,CSVAGREVQETQYF
13,.,TRBV5-5,TRBJ2-7,.,TGTGCCAGCAGCCGATCGACAGGTTACGAGCAGTACTTC,CASSRSTGYEQYF
15,.,TRBV4-1,TRBJ2-2,.,TGCGCCAGCAGCCTAAGGGACTCTAACACCGGGGAGCTGTTTTTT,CASSLRDSNTGELFF
14,TRBD1,TRBV6-1,TRBJ1-5,.,TGTGCCAGCATGGACAGGGGGAGCAATCAGCCCCAGCATTTT,CASMDRGSNQPQHF
16,.,TRBV4-2,TRBJ2-7,.,TGTGCCAGCAGCCAAGAGGCGGCAGCCGCAACCTACGAGCAGTACTTC,CASSQEAAAATYEQYF
15,.,TRBV5-4,TRBJ2-3,few,TGTGCCAGCAGCCCCAGCTTAGAGAGCACAGATACGCAGTATTTT,CASSPSLESTDTQYF
14,.,TRBV27,TRBJ2-7,.,TGTGCCAGCAGTCCCGGGACCGGAAACTACGAGCAGTACTTC,CASSPGTGNYEQYF
12,.,TRBV4-3,TRBJ2-7,.,TGCGCCAGCAGCCAAGAAGGGAACGAGCAGTACTTC,CASSQEGNEQYF
13,.,TRBV29-1,TRBJ2-3,.,TGCAGCGTAATCTTCGGGGGTGGGGATACGCAGTATTTT,CSVIFGGGDTQYF
15,.,TRBV29-1,TRBJ2-5,.,TGCAGCGTTGAACAGGGGGGGGTGTACCAAGAGACCCAGTACTTC,CSVEQGGVYQETQYF
14,.,TRBV5-1,TRBJ2-7,once,TGCGCCAGCAGCTTGGTTGTGAATACCTACGAGCAGTACTTC,CASSLVVNTYEQYF
16,.,TRBV6-1,TRBJ1-5,.,TGTGCCAGCAGTGAAGCGGCAGGTAGGGTAGATCAGCCCCAGCATTTT,CASSEAAGRVDQPQHF
13,.,TRBV6-5,TRBJ2-7,.,TGTGCCAGCAGTTACGAGGGGGGCTACGAGCAGTACTTC,CASSYEGGYEQYF
14,.,TRBV6-5,TRBJ2-2,few,TGTGCCAGCCTGGGGTACCAAGGGGCCGGGGAGCTGTTTTTT,CASLGYQGAGELFF
15,.,TRBV7-9,TRBJ2-7,.,TGTGCCAGCAGCTTAGCACAGGGACGATTCTACGAGCAGTACTTC,CASSLAQGRFYEQYF
15,.,TRBV9,TRBJ2-5,.,TGTGCCAGCAGCGATGGCGCGGGGTACCAAGAGACCCAGTACTTC,CASSDGAGYQETQYF
16,TRBD1,TRBV29-1,TRBJ2-2,.,TGCAGCGTTGAAGATCCAACAGGGGGAAACACCGGGGAGCTGTTTTTT,CSVEDPTGGNTGELFF
15,.,TRBV10-3,TRBJ2-5,.,TGTGCCATCAGTGGAACTAGCCGGCCTGGGGAGACCCAGTACTTC,CAISGTSRPGETQYF
13,.,TRBV21-1,TRBJ2-7,.,TGTGCCAGTCCCCGGGACAGGGACCACGAGCAGTACTTC,CASPRDRDHEQYF
16,TRBD1,TRBV4-1,TRBJ1-1,.,TGCGCCAGCAGCCATTCTCCCGGGACAGGTAACACTGAAGCTTTCTTT,CASSHSPGTGNTEAFF
15,.,TRBV4-3,TRBJ1-2,.,TGCGCCAGCAGCCCGGAACTGGGCAGTGCCTATGGCTACACCTTC,CASSPELGSAYGYTF
16,.,TRBV21-1,TRBJ2-4,medium-sized,TGTGCCAGCAGCAGGGGGGGACAGGGGTGTGGAAACATTCAGTACTTC,CASSRGGQGCGNIQYF
14,TRBD2,TRBV5-6,TRBJ2-1,.,TGTGCCAGCAGCTTCATCGGGACTACGGATGAGCAGTTCTTC,CASSFIGTTDEQFF
14,TRBD1,TRBV29-1,TRBJ2-7,.,TGCAGCGTTGAACTAGACAGGGGCGGCTACGAGCAGTACTTC,CSVELDRGGYEQYF
11,.,TRBV27,TRBJ2-1,.,TGTGCCAGCAGTTTCTACAATGAGCAGTTCTTC,CASSFYNEQFF
13,.,TRBV6-5,TRBJ2-2,.,TGTGCCAGCAGTTACCTTCTAGCTGGGGAGCTGTTTTTT,CASSYLLAGELFF
15,TRBD1,TRBV18,TRBJ1-4,.,TGTGCCAGCTCAAACCAGGGGGCTCCTGGTGAAAAACTGTTTTTT,CASSNQGAPGEKLFF
13,.,TRBV9,TRBJ1-2,.,TGTGCCAGCAGCTCGAGTCGGGACTATGGCTACACCTTC,CASSSSRDYGYTF
15,TRBD1,TRBV5-1,TRBJ1-1,.,TGCGCCAGCAGCTACGGGACAGGCGGGAACACTGAAGCTTTCTTT,CASSYGTGGNTEAFF
18,.,TRBV27,TRBJ1-2,.,TGTGCCAGCAGTTTAAGTGGGGGGGCCGGAATAAATAACTATGGCTACACCTTC,CASSLSGGAGINNYGYTF
14,.,TRBV7-2,TRBJ2-7,few,TGTGCCAGCAGTAAAAGGGACGGCTCCTACGAGCAGTACTTC,CASSKRDGSYEQYF
16,.,TRBV4-3,TRBJ2-3,.,TGCGCCAGCAGCCAAGGGATGGGGGGCGGCACAGATACGCAGTATTTT,CASSQGMGGGTDTQYF
17,TRBD2,TRBV7-2,TRBJ2-7,.,TGTGCCAGCAGCCCCGGGACTAGCGGGGGTACCTCCTACGAGCAGTACTTC,CASSPGTSGGTSYEQYF
15,TRBD1,TRBV4-1,TRBJ2-4,.,TGCGCCAGCAGCCAAAGACAGGGGGCCAAAAACATTCAGTACTTC,CASSQRQGAKNIQYF
13,.,TRBV4-1,TRBJ1-5,.,TGCGCCAGCAGCCAAGGGACCAATCAGCCCCAGCATTTT,CASSQGTNQPQHF
13,TRBD2,TRBV19,TRBJ2-7,.,TGTGCCAGTATGGAGCGGGGGTCCTACGAGCAGTACTTC,CASMERGSYEQYF
18,.,TRBV14,TRBJ2-3,.,TGTGCCAGCAGCCAAGAGAGTTCTAGCCCGATACCCACAGATACGCAGTATTTT,CASSQESSSPIPTDTQYF
15,TRBD1,TRBV7-9,TRBJ1-2,.,TGTGCCAGCAGTCCCACCCGACAGGGGGAGCGTGGCTACACCTTC,CASSPTRQGERGYTF
14,TRBD1,TRBV7-9,TRBJ2-7,few,TGTGCCAGCAGCCCTCGGGACAGGGTGAACGAGCAGTACTTC,CASSPRDRVNEQYF
13,.,TRBV29-1,TRBJ2-7,.,TGCAGCGTTATACAGGGAACTTCCTACGAGCAGTACTTC,CSVIQGTSYEQYF
16,.,TRBV2,TRBJ2-3,.,TGTGCCAGCAGTGAAGCCCAGGCGATTCACACAGATACGCAGTATTTT,CASSEAQAIHTDTQYF